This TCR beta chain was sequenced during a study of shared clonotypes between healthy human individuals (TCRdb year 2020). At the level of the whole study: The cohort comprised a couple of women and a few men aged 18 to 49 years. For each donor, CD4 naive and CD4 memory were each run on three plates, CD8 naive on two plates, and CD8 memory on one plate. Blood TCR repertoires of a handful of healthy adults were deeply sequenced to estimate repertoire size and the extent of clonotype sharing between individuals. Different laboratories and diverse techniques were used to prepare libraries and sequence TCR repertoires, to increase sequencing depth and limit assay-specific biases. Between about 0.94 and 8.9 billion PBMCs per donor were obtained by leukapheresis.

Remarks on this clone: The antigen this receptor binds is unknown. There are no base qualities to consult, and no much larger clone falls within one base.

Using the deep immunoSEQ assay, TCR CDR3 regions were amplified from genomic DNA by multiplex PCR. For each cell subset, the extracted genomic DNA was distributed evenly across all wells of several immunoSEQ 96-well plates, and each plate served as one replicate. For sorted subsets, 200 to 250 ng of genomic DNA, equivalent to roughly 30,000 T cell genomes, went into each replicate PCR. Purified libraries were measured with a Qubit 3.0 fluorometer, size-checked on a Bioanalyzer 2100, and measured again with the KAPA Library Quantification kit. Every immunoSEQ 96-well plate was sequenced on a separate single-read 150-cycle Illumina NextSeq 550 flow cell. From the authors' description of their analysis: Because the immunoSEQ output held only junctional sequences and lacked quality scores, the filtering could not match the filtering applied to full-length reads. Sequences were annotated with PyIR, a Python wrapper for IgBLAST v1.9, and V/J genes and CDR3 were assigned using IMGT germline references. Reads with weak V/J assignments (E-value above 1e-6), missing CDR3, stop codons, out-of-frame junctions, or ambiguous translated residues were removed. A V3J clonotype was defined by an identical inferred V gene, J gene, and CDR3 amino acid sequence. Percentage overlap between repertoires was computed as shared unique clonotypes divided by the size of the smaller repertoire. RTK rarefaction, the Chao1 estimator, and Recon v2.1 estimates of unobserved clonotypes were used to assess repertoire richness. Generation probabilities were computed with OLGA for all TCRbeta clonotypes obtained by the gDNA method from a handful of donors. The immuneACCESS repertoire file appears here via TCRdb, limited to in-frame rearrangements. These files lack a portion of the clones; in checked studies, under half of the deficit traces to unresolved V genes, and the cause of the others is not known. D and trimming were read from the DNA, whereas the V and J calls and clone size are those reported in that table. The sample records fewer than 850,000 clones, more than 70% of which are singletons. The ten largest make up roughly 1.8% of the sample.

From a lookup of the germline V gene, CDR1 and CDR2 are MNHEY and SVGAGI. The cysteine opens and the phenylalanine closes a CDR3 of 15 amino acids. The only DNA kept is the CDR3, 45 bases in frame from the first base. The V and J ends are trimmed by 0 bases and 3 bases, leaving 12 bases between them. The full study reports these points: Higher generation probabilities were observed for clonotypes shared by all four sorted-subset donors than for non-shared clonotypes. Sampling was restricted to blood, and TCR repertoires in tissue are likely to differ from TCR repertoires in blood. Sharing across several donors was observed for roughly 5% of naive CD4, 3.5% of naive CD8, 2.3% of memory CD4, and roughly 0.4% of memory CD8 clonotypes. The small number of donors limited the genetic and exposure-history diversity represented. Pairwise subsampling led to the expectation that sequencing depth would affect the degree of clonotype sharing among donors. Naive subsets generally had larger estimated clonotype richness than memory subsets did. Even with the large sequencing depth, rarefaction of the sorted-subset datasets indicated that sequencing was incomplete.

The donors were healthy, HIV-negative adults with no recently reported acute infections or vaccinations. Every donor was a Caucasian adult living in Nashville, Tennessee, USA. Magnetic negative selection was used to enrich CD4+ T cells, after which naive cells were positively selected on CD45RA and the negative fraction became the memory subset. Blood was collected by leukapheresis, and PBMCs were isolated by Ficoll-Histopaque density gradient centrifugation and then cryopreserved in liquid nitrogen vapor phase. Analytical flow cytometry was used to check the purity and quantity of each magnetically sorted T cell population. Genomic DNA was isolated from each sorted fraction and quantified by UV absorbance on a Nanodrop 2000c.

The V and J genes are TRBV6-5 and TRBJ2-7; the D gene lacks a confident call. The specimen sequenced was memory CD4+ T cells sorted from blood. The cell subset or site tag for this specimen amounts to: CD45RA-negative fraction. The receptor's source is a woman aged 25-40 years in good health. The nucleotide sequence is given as TGTGCCAGCAGTTACTCGATACAGCTAGACTACGAGCAGTACTTC. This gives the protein CASSYSIQLDYEQYF.